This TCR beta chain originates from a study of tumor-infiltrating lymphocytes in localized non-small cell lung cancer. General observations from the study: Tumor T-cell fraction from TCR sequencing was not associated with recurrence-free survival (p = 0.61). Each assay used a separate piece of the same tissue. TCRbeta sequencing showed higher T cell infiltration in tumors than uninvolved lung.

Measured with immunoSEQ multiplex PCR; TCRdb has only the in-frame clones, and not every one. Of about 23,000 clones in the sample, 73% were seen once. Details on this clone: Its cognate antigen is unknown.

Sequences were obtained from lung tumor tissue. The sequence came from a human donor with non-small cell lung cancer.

CDR3 protein: CASSQGLAGAAPRYNEQFF. CDR3 DNA: TGCGCCAGCAGCCAAGGCCTAGCGGGGGCGGCCCCCCGGTACAATGAGCAGTTCTTC. J is TRBJ2-1 and V is TRBV4-3; 10 nucleotides line up with TRBD2. The junction had 13 bases not matched to a gene; V was cut back by 1 base and J by 4 bases. Germline CDR1 is LGHNA and CDR2 is YSLEER. There are 19 residues in the CDR3.